This TCR beta chain came from a study of technical replicates of blood from a few donors. Profiled with immunoSEQ multiplex PCR; TCRdb holds only in-frame clones, not every one. The sample carries some 73,000 clones, 90% recorded once. The V gene's germline CDR1 is SNHLY and CDR2 FYNNEI. The V end lost 1 base, the J end lost 3 bases, and 4 bases lay between the germline ends. The CDR3 length is 13 residues. The origin of this receptor is a human donor in good health. Some clones in this sample may be carry-over from other donors' samples. The V call is TRBV2, the J call TRBJ1-5; D not certain. The sequencing sample was made of PBMCs. CDR3: CASSEGLNQPQHF. CDR3 sequence (DNA): TGTGCCAGCAGTGAAGGGCTCAATCAGCCCCAGCATTTT.